The entry below gives a single TCR beta chain sequence along with its context. Its antigen is still unknown. Method: immunoSEQ multiplex PCR; TCRdb's copy keeps in-frame clones and lacks some. The data hold approximately 74,000 clones, with 85% observed a single time. The data belong to a study of OX40 agonist ivuxolimab in advanced cancers. Study-wide background: A male proportion of approximately 80% was recorded, with mean age roughly 62 years and range about 20 to 79. It was permissible to have had prior anti-PD-1, anti-PD-L1 or anti-CTLA-4 therapy, and about 40% had some.

Study findings and constraints: Among the lowest levels of clonal expansion were found in partial responders at 0.1-3.0 mg/kg.

The source material was CD4+ or CD8+ T cells sorted from blood, sampled in a trial of the OX40 agonist ivuxolimab. This clonotype originated in an adult with an advanced solid tumor such as melanoma, head and neck, liver or kidney cancer.

The CDR3 is CASHDRGRSDTQYF. The CDR3 DNA reads as TGTGCCAGCCATGACAGGGGGCGATCAGATACGCAGTATTTT. This sequence joins TRBV19 and TRBJ2-3, with 10 positions matching TRBD1. Trimming took 9 bases from V and 4 from J; bases not matched to a gene: 7. CDR1 and CDR2 from the germline V gene are LNHDA and SQIVND (reference sequence). CDR3 length: 14 amino acids.